The source of this TCR beta chain is a study of T cells in Graves' hyperthyroidism and ophthalmopathy. There are many counts of this clonotype. Its antigen is not identified. Findings of the study overall: A model using 13 V-J features told ophthalmopathy apart from stable hyperthyroidism. The model's output predicted ophthalmopathy at a median of roughly 6.9 months prior to onset.

Patients were excluded because of uncontrolled infection, other autoimmune disease, pregnancy or lactation. Diagnostic decisions used clinical symptoms, serum thyroxine and TRAb, thyroid ultrasound and orbital computed tomography. This CDR3 comprises 16 residues. Trimming shortened V by 1 base and J by 4 bases, and 16 bases separated the two germline ends. CDR1 is MNHEY, CDR2 SMNVEV, per germline (reference sequence). Amplification targeted TCR beta CDR3 regions from RNA transcripts. HTBI primers were employed in a first-round RT-PCR of the TCR CDR3. In TCRdb, the multiplex PCR reads were re-called with MiXCR into one record per CDR3 protein. The table has about 520,000 distinct CDR3 sequences, about 24% seen once.

The sequenced material came from blood. This chain uses TRBV27 with TRBJ1-2; D is uncertain. The receptor's source is a woman aged 25-40 years with Graves' ophthalmopathy. CDR3 DNA sequence: TGTGCCAGCAGTTTATTGCCGGGTGGAGATCTCTATGGCTACACCTTC. Its translation: CASSLLPGGDLYGYTF.